This TCR beta chain was documented in a study of vaccination and CD4 T cells after COVID-19. Across the study: Four females and six males made up the convalescents, with two Hispanic.

Points from the study as a whole: The authors identified 304 of 307 vaccine-specific clones in convalescent patients as spike mono-reactive.

Germline V gene data show CDR1 as SGHTA and CDR2 as FQGTGA. Unmatched junction bases numbered 7, after V lost 6 bases and J lost 2 bases. This CDR3 region has 15 residues. Sequence data for DNA of cultured CD4+ T cells were generated by the Oncomine TCR Beta short-read assay. Genomic DNA was isolated from CD4+ T cells that had been cultured. From the PCR reads, TCRdb called clonotypes with MiXCR, one entry per CDR3 protein. The table records some 18,000 distinct CDR3 sequences, roughly 43% of them present only once. Treatment described: roughly 10-day PBMC culture with coronavirus spike peptide pools or control peptides (ViraFEST assay). Note on this clonotype: What it binds is unknown.

This receptor was identified in a human donor who had recovered from COVID-19. The chain employs TRBV7-3 and TRBJ2-3, with 8 bases fitting TRBD2. The specimen was CD4+ T cells from blood, cultured in vitro, collected after SARS-CoV-2 vaccination. In DNA, the CDR3 is TGTGCCAGCAGATCTACTAGCGGATCCACAGATACGCAGTATTTT. As protein: CASRSTSGSTDTQYF.